This paragraph covers one T cell receptor (beta chain) sequence. Its antigen is unidentified. The record originates from a study of T cells in Graves' hyperthyroidism and ophthalmopathy. Study outcomes and limitations: Ophthalmopathy cases were set apart from stable hyperthyroidism by a 13 V-J model. Most thyroid clonotypes expanded above 0.001 appeared in blood too.

The source material, RNA transcripts, was used to amplify TCR beta CDR3 regions. First-round RT-PCR with HTBI primers amplified the TCR CDR3 region. TCRdb called the multiplex PCR reads again in MiXCR, with one record for every CDR3 protein. The sample lists approximately 270,000 distinct CDR3 sequences; just over 14% were seen once. Diagnosis of hyperthyroidism was new in patients aged 18 to 65, and its duration was under 2 months. It was at first hyperthyroidism diagnosis, before any ophthalmopathy symptoms, that the blood sample was taken. The source of this sequence is a woman in her thirties or forties with Graves' hyperthyroidism that later progressed to Graves' ophthalmopathy. The sequenced sample consisted of blood.

Here the CDR3 reads CASSSPVDQTSTDTQYF. The CDR3 DNA sequence: TGCGCCAGCAGCTCCCCGGTTGATCAGACTAGCACAGATACGCAGTATTTT. The chain uses TRBV5-1 and TRBJ2-3; the D is unclear. Trimming left V 3 bases short and J 0 bases short, with 17 bases between. The CDR3 covers 17 residues. CDR1 is SGHRS, CDR2 YFSETQ, per germline. The full variable domain, rest sourced from reference TRBV5-1 and TRBJ2-3, is KAGVTQTPRYLIKTRGQQVTLSCSPISGHRSVSWYQQTPGQGLQFLFEYFSETQRNKGNFPGRFSGRQFSNSRSEMNVSTLELGDSALYLCASSSPVDQTSTDTQYFGPGTRLTVL.